Below, one T cell receptor (beta chain) is given with its context. Antigen unknown. This sample was included in a study of Tregs in tolerant kidney transplant recipients. The table came from immunoSEQ multiplex PCR; TCRdb's copy has only in-frame clones and leaves some out. This table holds 240,000 or so clones, approximately 84% found once. The CDR3 has 14 residues. CDR1 and CDR2 (germline): SEHNR, FQNEAQ (reference sequence). Trimming pared 3 bases from V and 4 bases from J, leaving 10 bases between. Thawed PBMCs were FACS-sorted into unstimulated CD4+CD25+CD127- regulatory T cells, CD4+CD25- non-regulatory cells, CD4 and CD8 cells. The study's findings and limits: Expanding Tregs on activated donor B cells appeared to best identify donor-specific TCRbeta clones. Few patients were studied, so findings need validation in larger groups.

The material sequenced was CD4+ T cells from blood. The chain recombines TRBV7-9 with TRBJ1-3; D not certain. The origin of this receptor is a human donor in good health. The CDR3 region is CASSFVGRGNTIYF. DNA of the CDR3: TGTGCCAGCAGCTTCGTCGGCAGAGGAAACACCATATATTTT.